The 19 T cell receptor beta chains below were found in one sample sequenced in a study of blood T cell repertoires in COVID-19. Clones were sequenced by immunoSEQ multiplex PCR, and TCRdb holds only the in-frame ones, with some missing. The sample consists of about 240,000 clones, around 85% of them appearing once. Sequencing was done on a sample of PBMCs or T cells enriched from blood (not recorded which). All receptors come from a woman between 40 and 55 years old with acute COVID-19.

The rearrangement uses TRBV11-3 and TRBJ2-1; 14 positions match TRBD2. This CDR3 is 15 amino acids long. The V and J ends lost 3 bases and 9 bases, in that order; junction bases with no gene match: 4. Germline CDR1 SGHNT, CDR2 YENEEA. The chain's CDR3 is CASSFLGLAGAEQFF. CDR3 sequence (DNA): TGTGCCAGCAGCTTCCTGGGACTAGCGGGAGCTGAGCAGTTCTTC.

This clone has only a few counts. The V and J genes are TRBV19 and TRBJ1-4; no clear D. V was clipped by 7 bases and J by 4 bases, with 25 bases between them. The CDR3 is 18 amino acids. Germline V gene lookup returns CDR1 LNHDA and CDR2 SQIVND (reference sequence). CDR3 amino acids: CASKDRWWRGANNEKLFF. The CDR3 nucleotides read TGTGCCAGTAAAGATCGCTGGTGGCGAGGTGCTAATAATGAAAAACTGTTTTTT. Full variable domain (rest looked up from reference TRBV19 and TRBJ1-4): DGGITQSPKYLFRKEGQNVTLSCEQNLNHDAMYWYRQDPGQGLRLIYYSQIVNDFQKGDIAEGYSVSREKKESFPLTVTSAQKNPTAFYLCASKDRWWRGANNEKLFFGSGTQLSVL.

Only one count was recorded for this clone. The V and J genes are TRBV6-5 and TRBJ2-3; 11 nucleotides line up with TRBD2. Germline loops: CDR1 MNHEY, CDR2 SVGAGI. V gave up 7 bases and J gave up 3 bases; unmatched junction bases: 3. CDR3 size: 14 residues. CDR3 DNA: TGTGCCAGCACCAGGACTAGCGGGACAGATACGCAGTATTTT. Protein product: CASTRTSGTDTQYF.

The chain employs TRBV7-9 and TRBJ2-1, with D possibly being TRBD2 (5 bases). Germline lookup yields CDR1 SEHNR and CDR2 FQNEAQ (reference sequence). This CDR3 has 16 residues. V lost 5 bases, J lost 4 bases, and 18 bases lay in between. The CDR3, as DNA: TGTGCCAGCAGCCCTGCGACGAGCGGAAGTTACAATGAGCAGTTCTTC. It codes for CASSPATSGSYNEQFF.

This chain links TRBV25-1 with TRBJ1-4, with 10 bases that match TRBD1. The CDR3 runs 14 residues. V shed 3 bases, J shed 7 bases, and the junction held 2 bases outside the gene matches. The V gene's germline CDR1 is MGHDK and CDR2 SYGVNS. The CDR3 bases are TGTGCCAGCAGTGACCGGGACAGGGGTGAAAAACTGTTTTTT. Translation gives CASSDRDRGEKLFF.

The CDR3 region has the DNA TGCGCCAGCAGCCAAGTATCCATTGAGCGGAATTCACCCCTCCACTTT. Protein: CASSQVSIERNSPLHF. The chain links TRBV4-1 to TRBJ1-6, with unresolved D. Germline loops: CDR1 MGHRA, CDR2 YSYEKL. The ends were cut back, 1 base at V and 7 bases at J, with 14 bases in the middle. This CDR3 has 16 residues.

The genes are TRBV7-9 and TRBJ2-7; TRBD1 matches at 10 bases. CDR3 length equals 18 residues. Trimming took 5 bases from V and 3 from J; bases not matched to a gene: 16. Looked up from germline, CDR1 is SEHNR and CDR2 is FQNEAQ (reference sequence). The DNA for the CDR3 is TGTGCCAGCAGCCGAGGGACAGGGGTCCGATCGGGGGACTACGAGCAGTACTTC. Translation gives CASSRGTGVRSGDYEQYF. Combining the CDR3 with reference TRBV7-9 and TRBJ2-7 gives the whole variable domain DTGVSQNPRHKITKRGQNVTFRCDPISEHNRLYWYRQTLGQGPEFLTYFQNEAQLEKSRLLSDRFSAERPKGSFSTLEIQRTEQGDSAMYLCASSRGTGVRSGDYEQYFGPGTRLTVT.

The CDR3: CASSLAASGSPYEQYF. CDR3 sequence (DNA): TGTGCCAGCAGCTTAGCTGCTAGCGGGAGCCCCTACGAGCAGTACTTC. The V gene is TRBV11-3, the J gene TRBJ2-7, with 10 bases matching TRBD2. The germline gives CDR1 SGHNT, CDR2 YENEEA. V shed 1 base and J 2 bases; nucleotides not matched to a gene: 5. This CDR3 has 16 amino acids.

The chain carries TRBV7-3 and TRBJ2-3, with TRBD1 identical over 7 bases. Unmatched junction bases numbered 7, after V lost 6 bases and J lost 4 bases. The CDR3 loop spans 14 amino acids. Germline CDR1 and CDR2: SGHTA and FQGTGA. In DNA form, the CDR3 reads TGTGCCAGCAGACGCGAAACAGGGGCAGATACGCAGTATTTT. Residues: CASRRETGADTQYF.

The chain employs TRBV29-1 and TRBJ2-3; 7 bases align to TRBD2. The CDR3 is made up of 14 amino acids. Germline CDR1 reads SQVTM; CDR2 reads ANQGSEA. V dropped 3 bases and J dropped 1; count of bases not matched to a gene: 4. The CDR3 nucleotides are TGCAGCGTTGATAGCGGGCCCCGCACAGATACGCAGTATTTT. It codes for CSVDSGPRTDTQYF.

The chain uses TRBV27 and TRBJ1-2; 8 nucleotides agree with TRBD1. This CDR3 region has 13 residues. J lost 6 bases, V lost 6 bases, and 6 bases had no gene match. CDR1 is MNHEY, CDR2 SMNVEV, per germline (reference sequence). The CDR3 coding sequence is TGTGCCAGCAGCACCGGACAGGGAAATGGCTACACCTTC. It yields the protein CASSTGQGNGYTF.

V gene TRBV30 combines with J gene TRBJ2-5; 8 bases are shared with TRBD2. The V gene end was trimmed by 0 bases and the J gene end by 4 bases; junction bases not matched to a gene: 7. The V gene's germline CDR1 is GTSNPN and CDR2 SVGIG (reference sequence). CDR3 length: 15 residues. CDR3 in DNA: TGTGCCTGGAGTGTTTTGTCGGGAGGGGGAGAGACCCAGTACTTC. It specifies CAWSVLSGGGETQYF.

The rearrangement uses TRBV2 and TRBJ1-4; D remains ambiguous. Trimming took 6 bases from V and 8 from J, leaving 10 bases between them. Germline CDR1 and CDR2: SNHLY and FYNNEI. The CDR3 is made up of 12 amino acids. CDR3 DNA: TGTGCCAGCAGGGTACCGGGGGAAAAACTGTTTTTT. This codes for CASRVPGEKLFF.

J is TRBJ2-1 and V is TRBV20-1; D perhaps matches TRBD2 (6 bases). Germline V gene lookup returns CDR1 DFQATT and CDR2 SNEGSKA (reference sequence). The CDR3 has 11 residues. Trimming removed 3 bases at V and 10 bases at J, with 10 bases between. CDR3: CSASATSEQFF. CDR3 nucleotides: TGCAGTGCTAGCGCTACTAGCGAGCAGTTCTTC.

Here the CDR3 reads CASRPGLAGDSYEQYF. The CDR3 DNA reads TGTGCCAGCAGGCCGGGACTAGCGGGAGACTCCTACGAGCAGTACTTC. The chain joins TRBV2 to TRBJ2-7; 14 bases agree with TRBD2. The junction had 4 bases not matched to a gene; V was cut back by 6 bases and J by 0 bases. The CDR3 has 16 residues. The V gene's germline CDR1 is SNHLY and CDR2 FYNNEI.

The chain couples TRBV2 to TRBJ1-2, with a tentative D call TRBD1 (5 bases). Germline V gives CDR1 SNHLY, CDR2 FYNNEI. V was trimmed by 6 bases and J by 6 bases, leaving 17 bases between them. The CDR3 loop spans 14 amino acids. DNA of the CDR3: TGTGCCAGCAGGAACGAAGGCCGGACACATGGCTACACCTTC. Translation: CASRNEGRTHGYTF.

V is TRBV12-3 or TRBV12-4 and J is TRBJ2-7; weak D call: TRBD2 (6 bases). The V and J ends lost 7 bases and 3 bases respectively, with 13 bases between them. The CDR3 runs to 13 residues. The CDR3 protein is CASTSSRGYEQYF. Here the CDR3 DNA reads TGTGCCAGCACTTCCTCGCGGGGCTACGAGCAGTACTTC.

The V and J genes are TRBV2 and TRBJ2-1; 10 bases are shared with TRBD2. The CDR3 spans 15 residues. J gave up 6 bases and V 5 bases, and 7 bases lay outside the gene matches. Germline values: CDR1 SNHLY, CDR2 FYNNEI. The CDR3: CASSFPGTSVNEQFF. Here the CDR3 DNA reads TGTGCCAGCAGTTTCCCCGGGACTAGCGTCAATGAGCAGTTCTTC. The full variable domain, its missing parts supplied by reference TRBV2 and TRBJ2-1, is EPEVTQTPSHQVTQMGQEVILRCVPISNHLYFYWYRQILGQKVEFLVSFYNNEISEKSEIFDDQFSVERPDGSNFTLKIRSTKLEDSAMYFCASSFPGTSVNEQFFGPGTRLTVL.

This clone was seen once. Here the CDR3 DNA reads TGTGCTAGTGGTTTGTCCCGCCCTGGACTAGCGGGAGATGAGCAGTACTTC. Its translation: CASGLSRPGLAGDEQYF. This chain links TRBV12-5 with TRBJ2-7; 13 nucleotides match TRBD2. The CDR3 runs to 17 residues. With V trimmed by 2 bases and J by 7 bases, 11 bases remained unmatched. The germline gives CDR1 LGHNT, CDR2 FRNRAP.